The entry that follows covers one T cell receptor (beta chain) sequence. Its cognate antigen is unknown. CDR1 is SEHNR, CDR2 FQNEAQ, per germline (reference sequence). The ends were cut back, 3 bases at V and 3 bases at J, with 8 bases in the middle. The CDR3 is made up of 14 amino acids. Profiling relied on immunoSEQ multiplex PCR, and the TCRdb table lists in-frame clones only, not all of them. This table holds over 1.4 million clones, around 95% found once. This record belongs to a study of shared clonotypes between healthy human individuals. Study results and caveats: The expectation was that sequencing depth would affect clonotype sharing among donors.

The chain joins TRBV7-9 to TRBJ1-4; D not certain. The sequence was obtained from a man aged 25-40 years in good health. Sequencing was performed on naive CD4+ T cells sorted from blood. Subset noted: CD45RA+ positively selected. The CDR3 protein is CASSFGLSNEKLFF. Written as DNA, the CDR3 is TGTGCCAGCAGCTTTGGGCTTTCTAATGAAAAACTGTTTTTT.